In its sample, the clone carrying this T cell receptor beta chain was seen many times. Germline CDR1 reads SQVTM; CDR2 reads ANQGSEA. The CDR3 extends over 12 amino acids. With V trimmed by 3 bases and J by 10 bases, 8 bases remained unmatched. The data stem from a study of Graves' ophthalmopathy and Graves' hyperthyroidism. TCR beta CDR3 amplification used RNA transcripts. HTBI primers were used in a first-round RT-PCR, which preceded a second-round multiplex PCR. TCRdb reprocessed the multiplex PCR reads with MiXCR, giving one entry per CDR3 protein. The sample contains 500,000 to 600,000 distinct CDR3 sequences, approximately 35% of which appear only once.

This TCR came from an adult man with Graves' hyperthyroidism. The rearrangement joins TRBV29-1 to TRBJ1-1; 7 bases map to TRBD1. The sequenced material came from peripheral blood or thyroid tissue (not recorded which). The CDR3 is CSVERGHQGAFF. DNA of the CDR3: TGCAGCGTTGAGAGGGGGCACCAGGGAGCTTTCTTT.